This entry concerns a single TCR beta chain. Each recovered donor of Cohort 3 presented with two negative PCRs, clearance, or symptom resolution. These data originate in a study of blood T cell repertoires in COVID-19. TCRdb's table, derived via immunoSEQ multiplex PCR, lists solely in-frame clones and lacks some. Here the sample spans 250,000 to 300,000 clones, approximately 85% being singletons. V was cut by 4 bases and J by 0 bases, with 14 bases left in between. Germline lookup yields CDR1 SGHKS and CDR2 YYEKEE (reference sequence). The CDR3 loop spans 15 amino acids. The gene calls are TRBV5-5 and TRBJ2-7; D possibly corresponds to TRBD2 (6 bases). The sequenced material came from PBMCs or T cells enriched from blood (not recorded which). This clonotype originated in a woman in her forties or fifties who had recovered from COVID-19. CDR3 nucleotide sequence: TGTGCCAGCAGCCCCTGGGACTTCAGCTCCTACGAGCAGTACTTC. Translated: CASSPWDFSSYEQYF.